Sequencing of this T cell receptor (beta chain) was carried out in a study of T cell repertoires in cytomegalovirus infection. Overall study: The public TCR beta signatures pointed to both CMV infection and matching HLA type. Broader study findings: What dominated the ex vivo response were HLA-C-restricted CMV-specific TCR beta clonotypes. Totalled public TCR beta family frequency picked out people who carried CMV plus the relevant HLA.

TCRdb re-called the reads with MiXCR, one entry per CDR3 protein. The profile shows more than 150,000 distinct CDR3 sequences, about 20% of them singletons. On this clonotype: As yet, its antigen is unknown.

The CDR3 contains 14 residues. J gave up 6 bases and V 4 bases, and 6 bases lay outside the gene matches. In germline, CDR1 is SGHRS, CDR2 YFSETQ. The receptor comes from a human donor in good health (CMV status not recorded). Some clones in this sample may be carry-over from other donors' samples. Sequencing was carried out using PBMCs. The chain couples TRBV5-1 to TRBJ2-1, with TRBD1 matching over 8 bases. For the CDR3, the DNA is TGCGCCAGCAGCGTTCTGACAGGGGCCAATGAGCAGTTCTTC. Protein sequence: CASSVLTGANEQFF.